The clone carrying this T cell receptor beta chain was seen a few times. Trimming stripped 8 bases from V and 6 bases from J, with 13 bases between. From germline, CDR1 is MNHEY and CDR2 SMNVEV (reference sequence). There are 12 residues in the CDR3. TCRdb ran MiXCR on the RT-PCR reads and lists one entry per CDR3 protein. The table records some 90,000 distinct CDR3 sequences, 40% to 60% of them present only once. These data are taken from a study of patients and donors after allogeneic stem cell transplantation. The origin of this receptor is a human donor who was either an allogeneic HSCT recipient or a stem cell or donor lymphocyte infusion donor (not recorded which). It is not recorded whose cells these are; they may come from a transplant donor. Sequencing used blood, either unsorted or a sorted T cell fraction (not recorded which). The chain links TRBV27 to TRBJ1-1; weak D call: TRBD1 (5 bases). The CDR3 DNA sequence: TGTGCCAGCGGGGGTCGGGACGCTGAAGCTTTCTTT. It codes for CASGGRDAEAFF.